This T cell receptor (beta chain) was sequenced in a study of blood T cell repertoires in COVID-19. Turning to the study itself: Donors in the United States, Italy and Spain gave samples during acute or convalescent COVID-19. PBMCs, B-cell-depleted T cells, or T cells provided the cDNA or gDNA that made up the material.

Under the authors' procedure: Nucleated cell counts were estimated from reference gene primer amplification. TCRdb's copy holds only in-frame clones and misses some; the assay was immunoSEQ multiplex PCR. For V, J and clone size, that table is used; D and trimming come from the DNA. This sample carries roughly 570,000 clones, about 89% of them seen once, and the ten largest clones take roughly 8.3%. The clonotype was recovered from a woman between 45 and 65 years old with COVID-19, enrolled during active disease. Input material: peripheral blood.

CDR3 nucleotide sequence: TGTGCCAGCATGGGGGGTGGGACCGGGGAGCTGTTTTTT. The encoded protein is CASMGGGTGELFF. The chain carries TRBV2 and TRBJ2-2, with D tentatively TRBD2 (6 bases). The germline gives CDR1 SNHLY, CDR2 FYNNEI. The CDR3 covers 13 residues. V was pared by 7 bases and J by 5 bases, with 11 bases between.